One and the same sample provided the 15 T cell receptor beta chains below, sequenced in a study of T cell repertoires in cytomegalovirus infection. Their specific antigens are unknown. TCRdb re-analysed the reads in MiXCR, keeping a single row per CDR3 protein. There are tens of thousands of distinct CDR3 sequences in the sample; 20% to 25% occur only once, and roughly 18% lies in the top ten. The sample was PBMCs, sequenced either directly or after in vitro stimulation (not recorded which). The receptors were gathered from a human donor in good health (CMV status not recorded). Some clones in this sample may be carry-over from other donors' samples.

This clonotype was observed a few times. The chain couples TRBV4-3 to TRBJ1-5; the D is unclear. The CDR3 extends over 16 amino acids. Germline V lookup: CDR1 LGHNA, CDR2 YSLEER. The V gene lost 4 bases and the J gene lost 6 bases, with 19 bases spanning the gap. This CDR3 reads CASSPDWVGSIQPQHF. CDR3 DNA: TGCGCCAGCAGCCCTGATTGGGTCGGGAGTATTCAGCCCCAGCATTTT.

This clonotype was observed a few times. In DNA, the CDR3 is TGTGCCAGCAGTCACGGGACTAGCGACAACAATGAGCAGTTCTTC. Translating gives CASSHGTSDNNEQFF. The V and J genes are TRBV6-5 and TRBJ2-1; 10 positions match TRBD2. CDR1 and CDR2 from the germline V gene are MNHEY and SVGAGI. V was clipped by 5 bases and J by 5 bases; unmatched bases: 6. The CDR3 has 15 residues.

The chain carries TRBV6-2 or TRBV6-3 and TRBJ1-4; 7 nucleotides line up with TRBD1. The CDR3 extends over 17 amino acids. The germline gives CDR1 MNHEY, CDR2 SVGEGT. Germline trimming cut 5 bases from V and 0 bases from J; bases unmatched to any gene: 9. CDR3 sequence: CASSQPGQIPTNEKLFF. The CDR3 DNA follows: TGTGCCAGCAGTCAACCGGGACAGATACCAACTAATGAAAAACTGTTTTTT.

This clonotype has at least ten counts. The rearrangement links TRBV7-9 to TRBJ2-5; 10 bases are shared with TRBD1. Unmatched junction bases numbered 3, after V lost 1 base and J lost 4 bases. CDR1 is SEHNR and CDR2 is FQNEAQ in the germline V gene (reference sequence). The CDR3 sequence is 15 residues long. CDR3 protein: CASSLVGQGRETQYF. CDR3 DNA sequence: TGTGCCAGCAGCTTAGTGGGACAGGGGCGAGAGACCCAGTACTTC. The variable domain in full, completed from reference TRBV7-9 and TRBJ2-5, reads DTGVSQNPRHKITKRGQNVTFRCDPISEHNRLYWYRQTLGQGPEFLTYFQNEAQLEKSRLLSDRFSAERPKGSFSTLEIQRTEQGDSAMYLCASSLVGQGRETQYFGPGTRLLVL.

The CDR3 is CASSLDRDIYNEQFF. For the CDR3, the DNA is TGTGCCAGCAGCTTAGACCGGGACATCTACAATGAGCAGTTCTTC. This chain connects TRBV11-3 to TRBJ2-1; TRBD1 is a possible D gene (6 bases). V was pared by 0 bases and J by 3 bases, with 9 bases between. The CDR3 covers 15 residues. CDR1 and CDR2 (germline): SGHNT, YENEEA.

This clonotype appeared a few times. The V and J genes are TRBV7-9 and TRBJ2-7; D may be TRBD1 (5 bases). The germline V gene encodes CDR1 SEHNR and CDR2 FQNEAQ (reference sequence). V was pared by 1 base and J by 2 bases, with 12 bases between. The CDR3 runs 15 residues. The CDR3 coding sequence is TGTGCCAGCAGCTTAGGCGAGACAGTTCCCTACGAGCAGTACTTC. Translated, it gives CASSLGETVPYEQYF. Full variable domain (remainder filled in from reference TRBV7-9 and TRBJ2-7): DTGVSQNPRHKITKRGQNVTFRCDPISEHNRLYWYRQTLGQGPEFLTYFQNEAQLEKSRLLSDRFSAERPKGSFSTLEIQRTEQGDSAMYLCASSLGETVPYEQYFGPGTRLTVT.

This chain joins TRBV7-6 and TRBJ2-7; D is possibly TRBD1 or TRBD2 (6 bases each). The germline V gene has CDR1 SGHVS and CDR2 FNYEAQ. The CDR3 is 14 residues long. V was pared by 2 bases and J by 5 bases, with 13 bases between. Here the CDR3 DNA reads TGTGCCAGCAGCTTATCGGGGGCGAGGGACGAGCAGTACTTC. Translation: CASSLSGARDEQYF. Full variable domain (missing parts from reference TRBV7-6 and TRBJ2-7): GAGVSQSPRYKVTKRGQDVALRCDPISGHVSLYWYRQALGQGPEFLTYFNYEAQQDKSGLPNDRFSAERPEGSISTLTIQRTEQRDSAMYRCASSLSGARDEQYFGPGTRLTVT.

This clonotype was seen more than once but under ten times. V usage is TRBV28 and J usage is TRBJ2-7; D is undetermined. CDR1 MDHEN and CDR2 SYDVKM come from the germline V gene. Trimming stripped 1 base from V and 0 bases from J, with 4 bases between. The CDR3 is 13 residues long. In nucleotides, the CDR3 is TGTGCCAGCAGTTTATCTCCCTCCTACGAGCAGTACTTC. This sequence encodes CASSLSPSYEQYF.

This clonotype has just a few counts. CDR3 DNA sequence: TGTGCCATCAGTGGGGACAGAGAAGAGACCCAGTACTTC. Translation gives CAISGDREETQYF. V and J are TRBV10-3 and TRBJ2-5, with TRBD1 identical over 7 bases. The CDR3 is made up of 13 amino acids. The V gene end was trimmed by 4 bases and the J gene end by 3 bases; junction bases not matched to a gene: 2. Germline V gene data show CDR1 as ENHRY and CDR2 as SYGVKD.

The chain links TRBV12-5 to TRBJ2-7; no clear D gene. Trimming took off 1 base at V and 6 bases at J, with 4 bases between the two ends. The CDR3 has 11 residues. Germline CDR1 LGHNT, CDR2 FRNRAP. The CDR3 region has the DNA TGTGCTAGTGGTTTGGGGCGCGAGCAGTACTTC. Translation gives CASGLGREQYF.

The sample holds a few counts of this clonotype. This sequence joins TRBV4-1 and TRBJ1-2; no firm D call. Trimming stripped 1 base from V and 7 bases from J, with 13 bases between. The CDR3 consists of 14 residues. Germline V CDR1 and CDR2: MGHRA, YSYEKL. The CDR3 loop is CASSQVPGLLGYTF. The CDR3 nucleotides read TGCGCCAGCAGCCAAGTCCCAGGCCTACTTGGCTACACCTTC.

This clonotype was counted only a few times. The V call is TRBV6-1, the J call TRBJ2-2, with a possible D match to TRBD2 (5 bases). Trimming cost V 6 bases and J 4 bases, with 9 bases left between them. This CDR3 comprises 13 residues. Germline-derived CDR1 and CDR2 are MNHNS and SASEGT. CDR3 sequence reads: CASRDWGTGELFF. The CDR3, as DNA: TGTGCCAGCAGGGACTGGGGCACCGGGGAGCTGTTTTTT.

This clonotype was detected ten times or more. The rearrangement links TRBV19 to TRBJ2-3; no clear D gene. Deletions cut 4 bases from V and 2 bases from J, with 4 bases between. The CDR3 covers 12 residues. CDR1 and CDR2 from the germline V gene are LNHDA and SQIVND (reference sequence). CDR3 sequence (DNA): TGTGCCAGTAGTACCTTCACAGATACGCAGTATTTT. Translated: CASSTFTDTQYF.

This clonotype was detected a few times. The chain recombines TRBV12-3 or TRBV12-4 with TRBJ2-7; 11 nucleotides agree with TRBD2. J lost 6 bases, V lost 5 bases, and 3 bases had no gene match. This CDR3 region has 13 residues. The CDR3 here is CASSTSGRGEQYF. The CDR3 DNA is TGTGCCAGCAGTACTAGCGGGAGAGGCGAGCAGTACTTC.

This sequence joins TRBV28 and TRBJ2-1; D not resolved. Germline lookup yields CDR1 MDHEN and CDR2 SYDVKM. The V gene lost 7 bases and the J gene lost 8 bases, with 15 bases spanning the gap. The CDR3 covers 13 residues. The chain's CDR3 is CASTGRRRHEQFF. The CDR3 nucleotides are TGTGCCAGCACCGGCAGGCGTAGGCATGAGCAGTTCTTC.